This T cell receptor beta chain was captured in a study of shared clonotypes between healthy human individuals. Points on this clone: Its specificity is not known.

The CDR3 is made up of 15 amino acids. CDR1 is MNHEY and CDR2 is SMNVEV in the germline V gene (reference sequence). The V and J ends lost 5 bases and 0 bases respectively, with 10 bases between them. Using immunoSEQ multiplex PCR, the repertoire was profiled, and TCRdb retains in-frame clones only, with some absent. The sample holds about a million clones, approximately 68% seen once. Broader study findings: The study sampled only blood, and tissue repertoires likely differ. Enrolling few donors narrowed the genetic and exposure-history diversity that was represented.

This clonotype was obtained from a man in his late teens or twenties in good health. Sequenced material: memory CD4+ T cells sorted from blood. Subset noted: CD45RA-negative fraction. This chain joins TRBV27 and TRBJ1-4; possible D gene TRBD1, 5 bases. DNA for the CDR3: TGTGCCAGCAGTCCCAGGACACCAACTAATGAAAAACTGTTTTTT. Translated, it gives CASSPRTPTNEKLFF.